A single sample is the source of the 9 T cell receptor beta chains below, sequenced in a study of technical replicates of blood from several donors. The assay was immunoSEQ multiplex PCR, and TCRdb's table has in-frame clones only and misses some. The sample lists approximately 73,000 clones; approximately 96% were seen once. Sequencing was performed on T cells isolated from PBMCs. The receptors were sampled from a human donor in good health.

The chain employs TRBV7-9 and TRBJ2-2; 8 bases are shared with TRBD1. With 0 bases clipped from V and 4 bases from J, the junction kept 7 bases outside the gene matches. The germline V gene encodes CDR1 SEHNR and CDR2 FQNEAQ (reference sequence). CDR3 length equals 17 residues. The CDR3 protein is CASSLATGTGFTGELFF. CDR3 nucleotide sequence: TGTGCCAGCAGCTTAGCGACCGGGACAGGATTCACCGGGGAGCTGTTTTTT.

The rearrangement uses TRBV19 and TRBJ2-1; 8 bases fit TRBD1. The CDR3 is made up of 14 amino acids. Losses at the gene ends were 7 bases for V and 7 bases for J; bases not matched to a gene: 9. From germline, CDR1 is LNHDA and CDR2 SQIVND (reference sequence). The CDR3, as DNA: TGTGCCAGTATCGGCAGGGGGCTTCTGAATGAGCAGTTCTTC. This sequence encodes CASIGRGLLNEQFF.

This chain uses TRBV5-1 with TRBJ2-3; D is unclear. This CDR3 is built from 13 residues. V was trimmed by 4 bases and J by 3 bases, leaving 9 bases between them. Germline V gives CDR1 SGHRS, CDR2 YFSETQ. The DNA for the CDR3 is TGCGCCAGCAGCAGAGCGAGAACAGATACGCAGTATTTT. Protein product: CASSRARTDTQYF.

CDR3 sequence: CASSVSVSTDTQYF. The CDR3 DNA sequence: TGTGCCAGCAGCGTATCGGTTAGCACAGATACGCAGTATTTT. J is TRBJ2-3 and V is TRBV9; D not resolved. This CDR3 region has 14 residues. The germline V and J ends were trimmed by 1 base and 0 bases, with 6 bases remaining between them. Germline assignment: CDR1 SGDLS and CDR2 YYNGEE.

V usage is TRBV30 and J usage is TRBJ2-1, with 9 bases that match TRBD1. There are 13 residues in the CDR3. V lost 8 bases and J lost 4; bases outside the gene matches: 6. CDR1 and CDR2 (germline): GTSNPN, SVGIG (reference sequence). CDR3 loop: CARRTGAYNEQFF. CDR3 sequence (DNA): TGTGCCCGCAGGACAGGGGCATACAATGAGCAGTTCTTC.

This chain uses TRBV2 with TRBJ2-1; 7 nucleotides agree with TRBD2. J lost 5 bases, V lost 6 bases, and 7 bases had no gene match. The CDR3 spans 14 residues. Germline CDR1 is SNHLY and CDR2 is FYNNEI. CDR3 DNA sequence: TGTGCCAGCAGGAGGCCTAGCGGACACAATGAGCAGTTCTTC. It encodes CASRRPSGHNEQFF.

The chain couples TRBV9 to TRBJ2-7, with 8 positions matching TRBD2. This CDR3 is 14 amino acids long. Looked up from germline, CDR1 is SGDLS and CDR2 is YYNGEE. The V gene end was trimmed by 3 bases and the J gene end by 2 bases; junction bases not matched to a gene: 4. This CDR3 is CASSDSGTPYEQYF. CDR3 DNA: TGTGCCAGCAGCGATAGCGGGACCCCCTACGAGCAGTACTTC.

The genes are TRBV5-1 and TRBJ2-1; D ambiguous. Trimming took 2 bases from V and 0 from J, leaving 12 bases between them. CDR1 and CDR2 (germline): SGHRS, YFSETQ. This CDR3 has 16 amino acids. CDR3 nucleotides: TGCGCCAGCAGCTTTCCCCCCCCGAGCTCCTACAATGAGCAGTTCTTC. Amino acid sequence: CASSFPPPSSYNEQFF. The full variable domain, with the rest looked up from reference TRBV5-1 and TRBJ2-1, is KAGVTQTPRYLIKTRGQQVTLSCSPISGHRSVSWYQQTPGQGLQFLFEYFSETQRNKGNFPGRFSGRQFSNSRSEMNVSTLELGDSALYLCASSFPPPSSYNEQFFGPGTRLTVL.

The DNA of the CDR3 is TGTGCCAGCAGCGCGGACAGACGGACCGGGGAGCTGTTTTTT. Residues: CASSADRRTGELFF. V is TRBV9 and J is TRBJ2-2; perhaps TRBD1 as D (6 bases). This CDR3 comprises 14 residues. Trimming removed 3 bases at V and 5 bases at J, with 11 bases between. Germline loops: CDR1 SGDLS, CDR2 YYNGEE.